One and the same sample provided the 16 T cell receptor beta chains below, sequenced in a study of shared clonotypes between healthy human individuals. Terminally differentiated effector memory CD45RA+ cells were excluded from the naive CD8 cells, which were CD45RO-negative and positively selected for CCR7. The protocol was immunoSEQ multiplex PCR, while the TCRdb copy is restricted to in-frame clones and leaves out a portion. Among fewer than 1 million clones listed, 96% were seen once. The source material was naive CD8+ T cells sorted from blood. The source is a man between 25 and 39 years old in good health.

Turning to this clone: One junction end disagrees with the germline gene, perhaps due to a read error. The chain recombines TRBV27 with TRBJ2-1; 9 bases align to TRBD1. The CDR3 is 15 amino acids. Germline V gene sequence: CDR1 MNHEY, CDR2 SMNVEV (reference sequence). CDR3 protein: CASSLFTGGYDEQFF. DNA of the CDR3: TGTGCCAGCAGTTTATTTACAGGGGGCTACGATGAGCAGTTCTTC.

J is TRBJ1-4 and V is TRBV30, with D possibly matching TRBD1 (5 bases). V gave up 2 bases and J gave up 3 bases, with 10 bases separating them. The CDR3 covers 14 residues. CDR1 and CDR2 (germline): GTSNPN, SVGIG (reference sequence). This chain's CDR3 is CAWSLVGPNEKLFF. The CDR3 nucleotides are TGTGCCTGGAGTTTGGTGGGGCCTAATGAAAAACTGTTTTTT.

This sequence joins TRBV30 and TRBJ2-2; D unresolved. Germline V CDR1 and CDR2: GTSNPN, SVGIG (reference sequence). V gave up 4 bases and J gave up 0 bases, with 6 bases separating them. The CDR3 extends over 13 amino acids. CDR3 amino acids: CAWMDPNTGELFF. In nucleotides, the CDR3 is TGTGCCTGGATGGATCCGAACACCGGGGAGCTGTTTTTT.

This rearrangement joins TRBV5-4 to TRBJ2-7; D tentatively fits TRBD1 or TRBD2 (5 bases each). Germline lookup yields CDR1 SGHNT and CDR2 YYREEE (reference sequence). Trimming left V 3 bases short and J 0 bases short, with 7 bases between. This CDR3 spans 13 amino acids. This chain's CDR3 is CASSSGSSYEQYF. The CDR3 coding sequence is TGTGCCAGCAGCTCAGGGAGCTCCTACGAGCAGTACTTC.

The chain has TRBV29-1 and TRBJ1-3; D gene ambiguous. This CDR3 has 19 residues. Germline loops: CDR1 SQVTM, CDR2 ANQGSEA. V was cut by 1 base and J by 0 bases, with 22 bases left in between. CDR3 protein: CSVEGDARTTKGSGNTIYF. CDR3 nucleotides: TGCAGCGTTGAAGGTGATGCCAGAACAACAAAAGGCTCTGGAAACACCATATATTTT.

The chain has TRBV5-1 and TRBJ2-7; D not resolved. CDR3 size: 13 residues. V lost 0 bases and J lost 3, with 7 bases in between. Germline V gives CDR1 SGHRS, CDR2 YFSETQ. The CDR3 DNA is TGCGCCAGCAGCTTGGGGGCCCACTACGAGCAGTACTTC. Translation: CASSLGAHYEQYF.

This chain uses TRBV28 with TRBJ2-7; TRBD2 matches 14 bases. V lost 3 bases to trimming and J lost 10 bases; unmatched junction nucleotides: 8. The CDR3 has 15 residues. The germline gives CDR1 MDHEN, CDR2 SYDVKM. CDR3 protein: CASSLMGLAGEVQYF. In nucleotides, the CDR3 is TGTGCCAGCAGTTTGATGGGACTAGCGGGAGAAGTACAGTACTTC.

V gene TRBV2 combines with J gene TRBJ2-3; D is ambiguous. Per the germline V gene, CDR1 is SNHLY and CDR2 is FYNNEI. Trimming shortened V by 3 bases and J by 2 bases, and 9 bases separated the two germline ends. The CDR3 loop spans 14 amino acids. CDR3 amino acids: CASSEVASTDTQYF. The CDR3 bases are TGTGCCAGCAGTGAGGTTGCTTCCACAGATACGCAGTATTTT.

The chain is built from TRBV6-5 and TRBJ2-7; 8 bases match TRBD1. This CDR3 has 15 residues. Germline assignment: CDR1 MNHEY and CDR2 SVGAGI. Losses at the gene ends were 5 bases for V and 4 bases for J; bases not matched to a gene: 10. The CDR3 sequence is CASSATQGALYEQYF. The CDR3 DNA sequence: TGTGCCAGCAGTGCCACTCAGGGGGCCTTATACGAGCAGTACTTC.

The CDR3 is CASSGMSGELFF. The DNA for the CDR3 is TGTGCCAGCAGCGGGATGTCCGGGGAGCTGTTTTTT. The chain links TRBV6-1 to TRBJ2-2; possibly TRBD2 for D (5 bases). CDR3 size: 12 residues. V dropped 6 bases and J dropped 6 bases, with 8 bases sitting between them. The V gene's germline CDR1 is MNHNS and CDR2 SASEGT.

The chain combines TRBV27 with TRBJ1-3, with D hard to call. CDR3 size: 13 residues. Germline values: CDR1 MNHEY, CDR2 SMNVEV (reference sequence). The V end lost 7 bases, the J end lost 8 bases, and 15 bases lay between the germline ends. In nucleotides, the CDR3 is TGTGCCAGCAAAGGTCGGGTCGGGGACACCATATATTTT. The encoded protein is CASKGRVGDTIYF.

The rearrangement links TRBV6-4 to TRBJ2-7; the D call may be TRBD1 or TRBD2 (5 bases each). CDR3 length: 16 residues. Deletions cut 4 bases from V and 0 bases from J, with 16 bases between. Germline CDR1 MRHNA, CDR2 SNTAGT. CDR3 nucleotide sequence: TGTGCCAGCAGTGGCAGGGAGCATGGGGGCTCCTACGAGCAGTACTTC. Translation gives CASSGREHGGSYEQYF.

V is TRBV7-9 and J is TRBJ1-2; D gene uncertain. Trimming pared 1 base from V and 0 bases from J, leaving 12 bases between. CDR1 is SEHNR, CDR2 FQNEAQ, per germline (reference sequence). The CDR3 has 16 amino acids. Here the CDR3 reads CASSLVALRTNYGYTF. The CDR3 DNA sequence: TGTGCCAGCAGCTTAGTCGCACTTCGTACTAACTATGGCTACACCTTC.

CDR3 nucleotides: TGCGCCAGCAGCCAAATGGCCAGCGGGAGGGAAGCAGATACGCAGTATTTT. Amino acid sequence: CASSQMASGREADTQYF. The chain combines TRBV4-1 with TRBJ2-3, with 10 bases matching TRBD2. The CDR3 is 17 amino acids. V trimming: 2 bases; J trimming: 4 bases; junction bases outside the gene matches: 9. The germline V gene has CDR1 MGHRA and CDR2 YSYEKL.

This chain joins TRBV9 and TRBJ1-2, with unresolved D. CDR1 is SGDLS and CDR2 is YYNGEE in the germline V gene. The CDR3 covers 12 residues. V was shortened by 3 bases and J by 8 bases, with 11 bases between the two germline ends. In nucleotides, the CDR3 is TGTGCCAGCAGCGAGGAACGTGAGGGCTACACCTTC. It codes for CASSEEREGYTF.

The chain employs TRBV10-2 and TRBJ2-7; no clear D gene. Germline V gene sequence: CDR1 WSHSY, CDR2 SAAADI. CDR3 length equals 10 residues. Between the trimmed V and J ends, which lost 8 bases and 3 bases, there was a span of 5 bases. CDR3 sequence reads: CASGNYEQYF. The CDR3 bases are TGCGCCAGCGGGAACTACGAGCAGTACTTC.